The 15 T cell receptor beta chains below were found in one sample sequenced in a study of blood T cell repertoires in COVID-19. Assay: immunoSEQ multiplex PCR; the TCRdb copy retains only in-frame clones and omits some. The repertoire holds around 260,000 clones, with about 85% as singletons. Sequencing input: peripheral blood. These receptors originate from a human donor with COVID-19, enrolled during active disease. The donor label of this sample is uncertain.

CDR3 DNA sequence: TGTGCCAGCAGCGCCTTCTCCGGGAACTCCTACAATGAGCAGTTCTTC. Protein: CASSAFSGNSYNEQFF. The chain is built from TRBV9 and TRBJ2-1; D is possibly TRBD2 (5 bases). Trimming took 3 bases from V and 0 from J, leaving 13 bases between them. The CDR3 length is 16 residues. CDR1 is SGDLS, CDR2 YYNGEE, per germline.

The chain is built from TRBV12-3 or TRBV12-4 and TRBJ1-4; 7 positions match TRBD1. This CDR3 region has 13 residues. V shed 6 bases and J 8 bases; nucleotides not matched to a gene: 6. For the CDR3, the DNA is TGTGCCAGCAGCGACAGGGTAGAGGAAAAACTGTTTTTT. It encodes CASSDRVEEKLFF.

The rearrangement uses TRBV29-1 and TRBJ1-2, with a possible D match to TRBD1 (6 bases). V was cut by 6 bases and J by 4 bases, with 15 bases left in between. CDR1 is SQVTM and CDR2 is ANQGSEA in the germline V gene. The CDR3 is 13 residues long. The CDR3 sequence: CSVDSGQAYGYTF. Written as DNA, the CDR3 is TGCAGCGTAGACTCGGGACAAGCCTATGGCTACACCTTC.

The chain combines TRBV18 with TRBJ1-1; D remains unclear. Trimming removed 6 bases from V and 2 bases from J, with 16 bases in between. Germline assignment: CDR1 KGHSH and CDR2 LQKENI. The CDR3 consists of 15 residues. CDR3 sequence reads: CASSLGGFENTEAFF. The DNA of the CDR3 is TGTGCCAGCTCTCTCGGAGGCTTCGAAAACACTGAAGCTTTCTTT.

The chain joins TRBV6-5 to TRBJ1-2; a weak D match, TRBD1 (5 bases). Germline V gene sequence: CDR1 MNHEY, CDR2 SVGAGI. This CDR3 spans 15 amino acids. Trimming cost V 7 bases and J 4 bases, with 19 bases left between them. The CDR3 loop reads CASTPYGQGIYGYTF. For the CDR3, the DNA is TGTGCCAGCACCCCCTATGGTCAGGGAATCTATGGCTACACCTTC.

The chain combines TRBV10-3 with TRBJ1-3; TRBD1 is a possible D gene (6 bases). The V gene's germline CDR1 is ENHRY and CDR2 SYGVKD. The CDR3 spans 14 residues. V lost 7 bases and J lost 4, with 14 bases in between. CDR3 DNA sequence: TGTGCCATCACCCTACAGGGTTCAGGAAACACCATATATTTT. Its translation is CAITLQGSGNTIYF.

The chain couples TRBV3-1 (or the pseudogene TRBV3-2) to TRBJ2-4; TRBD2 agrees at 15 bases. The CDR3 sequence is 18 residues long. V trimming: 4 bases; J trimming: 0 bases; junction bases outside the gene matches: 4. Germline CDR1 LGHDT, CDR2 YNNKEL (reference sequence). The CDR3 loop is CASSLGLAGGQAKNIQYF. CDR3 in DNA: TGTGCCAGCAGCCTCGGACTAGCGGGAGGGCAAGCCAAAAACATTCAGTACTTC.

The chain employs TRBV29-1 and TRBJ1-5; weak D call: TRBD1 (6 bases). The germline V gene has CDR1 SQVTM and CDR2 ANQGSEA. Trimming stripped 6 bases from V and 4 bases from J, with 25 bases between. This CDR3 comprises 17 residues. Here the CDR3 DNA reads TGCAGCGTCCAGACCAAACTTTCGGGACACGAGAATCAGCCCCAGCATTTT. Its protein product is CSVQTKLSGHENQPQHF.

The chain is built from TRBV14 and TRBJ2-7; tentative D call: TRBD1 (5 bases). Germline V CDR1 and CDR2: SGHDN, FVKESK. The ends were cut back, 0 bases at V and 5 bases at J, with 14 bases in the middle. The CDR3 consists of 15 residues. CDR3 residues: CASSQDLRQGHEQYF. CDR3 bases: TGTGCCAGCAGCCAAGATCTTAGGCAGGGCCACGAGCAGTACTTC.

The chain carries TRBV2 and TRBJ1-4, with D possibly matching TRBD1 (6 bases). Germline CDR1 SNHLY, CDR2 FYNNEI. The CDR3 is 14 residues long. The ends were cut back, 6 bases at V and 8 bases at J, with 16 bases in the middle. The CDR3 spells CASSQDAGGEKLFF. The DNA for the CDR3 is TGTGCCAGCAGCCAGGACGCTGGGGGCGAAAAACTGTTTTTT.

The rearrangement links TRBV9 to TRBJ2-1; a weak D match, TRBD2 (5 bases). CDR3 length: 17 residues. In germline, CDR1 is SGDLS, CDR2 YYNGEE. V dropped 0 bases and J dropped 5 bases, with 18 bases sitting between them. The CDR3 region has the DNA TGTGCCAGCAGCGTAGTAGCGAGTACTTCCAGGAACAATGAGCAGTTCTTC. Translation: CASSVVASTSRNNEQFF.

The gene calls are TRBV19 and TRBJ1-2, with TRBD1 identical over 7 bases. V lost 4 bases to trimming and J lost 5 bases; unmatched junction nucleotides: 10. The CDR3 is made up of 15 amino acids. Germline V CDR1 and CDR2: LNHDA, SQIVND (reference sequence). The CDR3 here is CASSTSRDSSYGYTF. CDR3 DNA: TGTGCCAGTAGTACCAGTCGGGACAGCTCATATGGCTACACCTTC.

The chain uses TRBV5-4 and TRBJ2-2; 8 positions match TRBD2. The CDR3 spans 19 residues. J was trimmed by 0 bases and V by 0 bases; bases with no gene match: 10. The germline CDR1 and CDR2 sequences are SGHNT and YYREEE (reference sequence). In nucleotides, the CDR3 is TGTGCCAGCAGCTTGGGCGGGGGGCTAAGGACTACGAACACCGGGGAGCTGTTTTTT. This gives the protein CASSLGGGLRTTNTGELFF.

In this sample, this clone turned up once. The CDR3 coding sequence is TGTGCCAGCAGCTATGGACTGATCTCTGGGGCCAACGTCCTGACTTTC. Translation gives CASSYGLISGANVLTF. The V gene is TRBV14, the J gene TRBJ2-6, with TRBD2 as a possible D gene (5 bases). With 5 bases removed from V and 0 bases from J, the gap between germline ends came to 11 bases. Germline CDR1 is SGHDN and CDR2 is FVKESK. The CDR3 is 16 amino acids.

CDR3 in DNA: TGTGCCAGCAGCTTGTTGACAACCCGAATGAACACTGAAGCTTTCTTT. Its translation is CASSLLTTRMNTEAFF. The chain has TRBV11-2 and TRBJ1-1; D uncertain. Per the germline V gene, CDR1 is SGHAT and CDR2 is FQNNGV. The V gene lost 3 bases and the J gene lost 0 bases, with 14 bases spanning the gap. The CDR3 is made up of 16 amino acids.